Shown below are 27 T cell receptor beta chains from a single sample sequenced in a study of CD8+ T cells in alopecia areata. Sequencing templates came from extracted RNA that was reverse transcribed into cDNA. TCRdb keeps only in-frame clones here, not all; method: immunoSEQ multiplex PCR. Of some 120,000 clones listed, roughly 55% are singletons. The treatment denotes: oral pan-JAK inhibitor, 5-10 mg twice daily. Sequenced material: CD4+ T cells sorted from blood, taken at week 4, from a patient treated with tofacitinib. The receptors were gathered from a human donor with alopecia areata.

The V call is TRBV18, the J call TRBJ2-1; D unresolved. CDR1 and CDR2 from the germline V gene are KGHSH and LQKENI. This CDR3 region has 13 residues. V lost 6 bases to trimming and J lost 5 bases, with 11 bases between them. The chain's CDR3 is CASSLQTDNEQFF. CDR3 coding DNA: TGTGCCAGCTCCCTCCAGACCGACAATGAGCAGTTCTTC. The variable domain in full, completed from reference TRBV18 and TRBJ2-1, reads NAGVMQNPRHLVRRRGQEARLRCSPMKGHSHVYWYRQLPEEGLKFMVYLQKENIIDESGMPKERFSAEFPKEGPSILRIQQVVRGDSAAYFCASSLQTDNEQFFGPGTRLTVL.

Only one count was recorded for this clone. The rearrangement links TRBV5-1 to TRBJ1-2; D call uncertain. Deletions cut 4 bases from V and 2 bases from J, with 3 bases between. The V gene's germline CDR1 is SGHRS and CDR2 YFSETQ. This CDR3 is 11 amino acids long. The CDR3: CASSNNYGYTF. The CDR3 coding sequence is TGCGCCAGCAGCAACAACTATGGCTACACCTTC.

V and J are TRBV4-3 and TRBJ1-2; 7 bases match TRBD1. V shed 2 bases, J shed 3 bases, and the junction held 0 bases outside the gene matches. CDR3 length: 13 residues. The germline V gene has CDR1 LGHNA and CDR2 YSLEER. CDR3 sequence reads: CASSQQGDYGYTF. DNA for the CDR3: TGCGCCAGCAGCCAACAGGGGGACTATGGCTACACCTTC.

This clone was found a few times. The chain uses TRBV5-1 and TRBJ2-6; D ambiguous. Germline values: CDR1 SGHRS, CDR2 YFSETQ. Deletions cut 2 bases from V and 0 bases from J, with 6 bases between. The CDR3 consists of 15 residues. CDR3 loop: CASSFQPSGANVLTF. The CDR3 DNA reads as TGCGCCAGCAGCTTCCAGCCCTCTGGGGCCAACGTCCTGACTTTC.

The chain links TRBV30 to TRBJ2-2; 8 nucleotides agree with TRBD1. Germline CDR1 GTSNPN, CDR2 SVGIG (reference sequence). CDR3 length: 17 amino acids. V trimming: 2 bases; J trimming: 3 bases; junction bases outside the gene matches: 11. The CDR3 loop is CAWSSTRTGRHTGELFF. CDR3 sequence (DNA): TGTGCCTGGAGTTCAACCCGGACAGGGAGGCACACCGGGGAGCTGTTTTTT.

This chain links TRBV2 with TRBJ2-3; 7 positions match TRBD2. Germline lookup yields CDR1 SNHLY and CDR2 FYNNEI. The CDR3 loop spans 14 amino acids. J gave up 1 base and V 8 bases, and 6 bases lay outside the gene matches. The CDR3 sequence: CASELAARTDTQYF. DNA of the CDR3: TGTGCCAGCGAGCTAGCGGCCCGCACAGATACGCAGTATTTT.

The rearrangement uses TRBV6-5 and TRBJ1-2, with D possibly TRBD1 on 5 matching bases. Germline V gene sequence: CDR1 MNHEY, CDR2 SVGAGI. Trimming cost V 8 bases and J 4 bases, with 14 bases left between them. This CDR3 has 13 amino acids. The CDR3, as DNA: TGTGCCAGCGGCCGGGACTTCGGCTATGGCTACACCTTC. Its protein product is CASGRDFGYGYTF.

The chain uses TRBV5-1 and TRBJ2-7, with D maybe TRBD2 (5 bases). The CDR3 sequence is 16 residues long. V lost 0 bases and J 0 bases, leaving 13 bases between the germline ends. Per germline, CDR1 SGHRS and CDR2 YFSETQ. The CDR3 region has the DNA TGCGCCAGCAGCTTGGGAAGAGGGCCAAACTCCTACGAGCAGTACTTC. This translates into CASSLGRGPNSYEQYF. Full variable domain (remainder filled in from reference TRBV5-1 and TRBJ2-7): KAGVTQTPRYLIKTRGQQVTLSCSPISGHRSVSWYQQTPGQGLQFLFEYFSETQRNKGNFPGRFSGRQFSNSRSEMNVSTLELGDSALYLCASSLGRGPNSYEQYFGPGTRLTVT.

This clone occurred once. This rearrangement joins TRBV28 to TRBJ2-7; D remains ambiguous. Germline-derived CDR1 and CDR2 are MDHEN and SYDVKM. V was pared by 5 bases and J by 2 bases, with 10 bases between. This CDR3 region has 13 residues. CDR3 in DNA: TGTGCCAGCAGTCCCCTAGGAGCCTACGAGCAGTACTTC. The encoded protein is CASSPLGAYEQYF.

The J gene is TRBJ1-5, the V gene TRBV6-5; D is uncertain. V lost 0 bases and J 7 bases, leaving 7 bases between the germline ends. From germline, CDR1 is MNHEY and CDR2 SVGAGI. The length of the CDR3 is 13 residues. Here the CDR3 DNA reads TGTGCCAGCAGTTACTCGACCGGGCAGCCCCAGCATTTT. Protein product: CASSYSTGQPQHF.

The CDR3 bases are TGTGCCACCAGCAGAGAACGGGACAGATCCTACGAGCAGTACTTC. This gives the protein CATSRERDRSYEQYF. The rearrangement links TRBV15 to TRBJ2-7, with 7 nucleotides matching TRBD1. The germline gives CDR1 LNHNV, CDR2 YYDKDF (reference sequence). The V and J ends lost 0 bases and 1 base, in that order; junction bases with no gene match: 3. The CDR3 has 15 residues.

This chain links TRBV4-1 with TRBJ2-5, with TRBD2 identical over 8 bases. The CDR3 extends over 15 amino acids. Germline V gives CDR1 MGHRA, CDR2 YSYEKL. The J segment lost 4 bases and the V segment lost 2 bases, leaving 6 bases of the junction unmatched. CDR3 sequence: CASSQTGLAGETQYF. DNA for the CDR3: TGCGCCAGCAGCCAAACCGGACTAGCTGGAGAGACCCAGTACTTC.

The chain employs TRBV5-6 and TRBJ1-1; 7 bases are shared with TRBD1. The V gene's germline CDR1 is SGHDT and CDR2 YYEEEE. With V trimmed by 1 base and J by 5 bases, 11 bases remained unmatched. CDR3 length equals 16 residues. Here the CDR3 reads CASSLRQTGLKTEAFF. The CDR3, as DNA: TGTGCCAGCAGCTTGCGACAGACAGGGCTTAAGACTGAAGCTTTCTTT.

The genes are TRBV27 and TRBJ2-2, with D possibly matching TRBD1 (6 bases). This CDR3 is 15 amino acids long. V was clipped by 6 bases and J by 4 bases, with 15 bases between them. Germline CDR1 is MNHEY and CDR2 is SMNVEV (reference sequence). In DNA form, the CDR3 reads TGTGCCAGCAGCAACAGGGTGGTGGGCACCGGGGAGCTGTTTTTT. This gives the protein CASSNRVVGTGELFF.

The CDR3 sequence: CATAPGSYEQYF. CDR3 DNA sequence: TGTGCCACCGCCCCAGGGTCCTACGAGCAGTACTTC. The chain carries TRBV7-9 and TRBJ2-7, with a possible D match to TRBD1 (5 bases). Germline-derived CDR1 and CDR2 are SEHNR and FQNEAQ (reference sequence). The CDR3 runs to 12 residues. V shed 10 bases and J shed 1 base, with 11 bases lying between them.

The chain employs TRBV5-1 and TRBJ1-4, with D possibly matching TRBD1 (5 bases). Germline CDR1 reads SGHRS; CDR2 reads YFSETQ. This CDR3 region has 15 residues. V gave up 3 bases and J gave up 2 bases, with 11 bases separating them. The CDR3: CASSSSTDTNEKLFF. The CDR3 nucleotides are TGCGCCAGCAGCTCCTCGACAGACACTAATGAAAAACTGTTTTTT. The variable domain in full, with the rest retrieved from reference TRBV5-1 and TRBJ1-4, is KAGVTQTPRYLIKTRGQQVTLSCSPISGHRSVSWYQQTPGQGLQFLFEYFSETQRNKGNFPGRFSGRQFSNSRSEMNVSTLELGDSALYLCASSSSTDTNEKLFFGSGTQLSVL.

The chain joins TRBV29-1 to TRBJ1-4; D call uncertain. The V end lost 4 bases, the J end lost 2 bases, and 11 bases lay between the germline ends. The CDR3 is made up of 14 amino acids. Germline CDR1 and CDR2: SQVTM and ANQGSEA. The CDR3: CSVVGPSTNEKLFF. The DNA for the CDR3 is TGCAGCGTTGTAGGACCGTCGACTAATGAAAAACTGTTTTTT. The whole variable domain, filled in from reference TRBV29-1 and TRBJ1-4, reads SAVISQKPSRDICQRGTSLTIQCQVDSQVTMMFWYRQQPGQSLTLIATANQGSEATYESGFVIDKFPISRPNLTFSTLTVSNMSPEDSSIYLCSVVGPSTNEKLFFGSGTQLSVL.

This chain connects TRBV15 to TRBJ2-3; weak D call: TRBD2 (7 bases). V gave up 1 base and J gave up 3 bases, with 14 bases separating them. Germline-derived CDR1 and CDR2 are LNHNV and YYDKDF (reference sequence). This CDR3 contains 16 residues. CDR3 sequence (DNA): TGTGCCACCAGCAGAGGGGGGCTAGCGGATACAGATACGCAGTATTTT. Translating gives CATSRGGLADTDTQYF.

The J gene is TRBJ2-7, the V gene TRBV6-5; D is ambiguous. The CDR3 has 13 amino acids. Germline values: CDR1 MNHEY, CDR2 SVGAGI. Between the trimmed V and J ends, which lost 6 bases and 3 bases, there was a span of 12 bases. CDR3 loop: CASSRTPSYEQYF. CDR3 coding DNA: TGTGCCAGCAGCCGCACCCCCAGCTACGAGCAGTACTTC.

The chain recombines TRBV30 with TRBJ2-7; D may be TRBD2 (5 bases). In germline, CDR1 is GTSNPN, CDR2 SVGIG (reference sequence). The CDR3 has 16 residues. Trimming cost V 1 base and J 5 bases, with 21 bases left between them. This chain's CDR3 is CAWSEFAPTVRDEQYF. The CDR3 DNA sequence: TGTGCCTGGAGTGAATTCGCGCCCACCGTGCGGGACGAGCAGTACTTC.

The J gene is TRBJ2-1, the V gene TRBV30; TRBD2 matches 11 bases. V was pared by 5 bases and J by 0 bases, with 6 bases of the junction left unmatched. The CDR3 loop spans 16 amino acids. In germline, CDR1 is GTSNPN, CDR2 SVGIG (reference sequence). Here the CDR3 reads CAWGLAGLSSYNEQFF. The DNA for the CDR3 is TGTGCCTGGGGACTAGCGGGTCTAAGCTCCTACAATGAGCAGTTCTTC.

The chain recombines TRBV29-1 with TRBJ2-7; D ambiguous. Germline values: CDR1 SQVTM, CDR2 ANQGSEA. The ends were cut back, 1 base at V and 2 bases at J, with 3 bases in the middle. The CDR3 sequence is 11 residues long. The DNA for the CDR3 is TGCAGCGTTGAAGTGGCCTACGAGCAGTACTTC. Protein product: CSVEVAYEQYF.

The chain carries TRBV7-9 and TRBJ1-1; 7 nucleotides match TRBD1. This CDR3 has 14 amino acids. J lost 3 bases, V lost 5 bases, and 6 bases had no gene match. Germline V CDR1 and CDR2: SEHNR, FQNEAQ (reference sequence). This CDR3 is CASSPQGRYTEAFF. The CDR3 DNA follows: TGTGCCAGCAGCCCACAGGGGCGGTACACTGAAGCTTTCTTT.

The chain links TRBV29-1 to TRBJ2-1, with D possibly TRBD1 on 5 matching bases. The CDR3 runs to 14 residues. The germline gives CDR1 SQVTM, CDR2 ANQGSEA. Trimming removed 5 bases at V and 0 bases at J, with 11 bases between. The chain's CDR3 is CSVRGRSSYNEQFF. DNA of the CDR3: TGCAGCGTTAGGGGCAGAAGCTCCTACAATGAGCAGTTCTTC.

The chain has TRBV5-1 and TRBJ1-5; D is possibly TRBD1 (6 bases). Germline values: CDR1 SGHRS, CDR2 YFSETQ. This CDR3 has 14 residues. V was clipped by 0 bases and J by 4 bases, with 8 bases between them. CDR3 nucleotides: TGCGCCAGCAGCTTGGGAACAGGGAATCAGCCCCAGCATTTT. It codes for CASSLGTGNQPQHF. The variable domain in full, completed from reference TRBV5-1 and TRBJ1-5, reads KAGVTQTPRYLIKTRGQQVTLSCSPISGHRSVSWYQQTPGQGLQFLFEYFSETQRNKGNFPGRFSGRQFSNSRSEMNVSTLELGDSALYLCASSLGTGNQPQHFGDGTRLSIL.

CDR3 sequence: CAWRGLAGVETQYF. CDR3 nucleotides: TGTGCCTGGAGAGGACTAGCGGGAGTGGAGACCCAGTACTTC. The chain carries TRBV30 and TRBJ2-5; TRBD2 aligns across 13 bases. There are 14 residues in the CDR3. Germline V gives CDR1 GTSNPN, CDR2 SVGIG (reference sequence). V lost 3 bases to trimming and J lost 5 bases; unmatched junction nucleotides: 3.

The CDR3 DNA follows: TGCGCCAGCAGCCCTGGACAGGGAACAGATACGCAGTATTTT. Residues: CASSPGQGTDTQYF. J is TRBJ2-3 and V is TRBV4-1, with 8 bases that match TRBD1. This CDR3 has 14 residues. V shed 4 bases and J 3 bases; nucleotides not matched to a gene: 3. Germline values: CDR1 MGHRA, CDR2 YSYEKL.